Presented here are 3 T cell receptor beta chains from one specimen sequenced in a study of tumor-infiltrating lymphocytes in primary liver carcinoma. The tissue used was unsorted bulk material of about 19-31 mg. RNA and DNA were co-extracted from it with the AllPrep DNA/RNA mini kit. cDNA specific to TCR beta was made from 500 ng of total RNA, with a constant-region primer employed for priming. Amplification in three nested multiplex PCR rounds with slightly modified ARM-PCR gave rise to TCR beta libraries. Use of TRBV1-TRBV30 forward primers with a C-beta reverse primer characterized the first two PCR rounds, which lasted around 9 cycles each. TCRdb called the multiplex PCR reads again in MiXCR, with one record for every CDR3 protein. The data contain about 99,000 distinct CDR3 sequences, more than 65% of them seen just once; the ten biggest clones take up 9.5%. Sequencing used liver tumor tissue from sampling region 5. As for subset: tumor region T5, tumor centre. These receptors were taken from a woman in her fifties or sixties with primary liver carcinoma and hepatitis B virus infection.

Remarks on this clonotype: A read error may explain this, as a much larger clone is one base away. The chain combines TRBV30 with TRBJ2-2; D not resolved. Germline assignment: CDR1 GTSNPN and CDR2 SVGIG (reference sequence). V lost 2 bases, J lost 8 bases, and 6 bases lay in between. This CDR3 contains 11 residues. Written as DNA, the CDR3 is TGTGCCTGGAGTACTCAAGGGGAGCTGTTTTTT. As protein: CAWSTQGELFF.

There are many counts of this clonotype. This chain links TRBV30 with TRBJ1-4; D is ambiguous. This CDR3 contains 15 residues. Between the trimmed V and J ends, which lost 0 bases and 6 bases, there was a span of 14 bases. Germline V gene lookup returns CDR1 GTSNPN and CDR2 SVGIG (reference sequence). CDR3 nucleotide sequence: TGTGCCTGGAGTGTACATGAAGTGACATATGAAAAACTGTTTTTT. Residues: CAWSVHEVTYEKLFF.

To note about this clonotype: A read error may account for a junction end that differs from germline. V and J are TRBV13 and TRBJ2-3; 9 bases map to TRBD1. This CDR3 region has 14 residues. Germline lookup yields CDR1 PRHDT and CDR2 FYEKMQ (reference sequence). CDR3: CVSGSRTGADTQYF. Here the CDR3 DNA reads TGTGTCAGCGGCTCCCGGACAGGGGCAGATACGCAGTATTTT.